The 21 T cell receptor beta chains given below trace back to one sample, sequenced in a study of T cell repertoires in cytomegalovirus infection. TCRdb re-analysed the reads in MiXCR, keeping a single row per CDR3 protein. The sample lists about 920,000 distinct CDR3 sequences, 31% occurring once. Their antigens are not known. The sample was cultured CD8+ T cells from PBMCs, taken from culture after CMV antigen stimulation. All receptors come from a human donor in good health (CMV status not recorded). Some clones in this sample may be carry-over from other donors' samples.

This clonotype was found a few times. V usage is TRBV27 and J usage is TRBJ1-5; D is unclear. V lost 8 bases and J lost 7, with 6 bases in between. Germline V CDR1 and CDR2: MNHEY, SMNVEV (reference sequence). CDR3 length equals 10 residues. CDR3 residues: CASGKQPQHF. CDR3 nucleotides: TGTGCCAGCGGGAAGCAGCCCCAGCATTTT.

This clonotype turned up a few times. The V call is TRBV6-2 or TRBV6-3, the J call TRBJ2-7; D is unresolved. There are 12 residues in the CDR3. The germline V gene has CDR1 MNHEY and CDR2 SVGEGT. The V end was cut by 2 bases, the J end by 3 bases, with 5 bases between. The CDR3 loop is CASSYAYYEQYF. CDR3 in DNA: TGTGCCAGCAGTTACGCCTACTACGAGCAGTACTTC.

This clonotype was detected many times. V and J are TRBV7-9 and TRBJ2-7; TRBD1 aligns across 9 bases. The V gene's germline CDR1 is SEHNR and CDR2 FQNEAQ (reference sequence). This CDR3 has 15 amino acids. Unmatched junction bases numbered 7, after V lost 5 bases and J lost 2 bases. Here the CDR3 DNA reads TGTGCCAGCAGCGCCGCCGACAGGGGGACCTACGAGCAGTACTTC. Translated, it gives CASSAADRGTYEQYF.

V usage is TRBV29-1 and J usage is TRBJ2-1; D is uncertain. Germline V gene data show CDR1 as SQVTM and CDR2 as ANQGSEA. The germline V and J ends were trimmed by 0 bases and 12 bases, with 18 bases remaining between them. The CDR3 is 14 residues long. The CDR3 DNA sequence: TGCAGCGTTGAAGATCCGGCCCACCGCCATGGGCAGTTCTTC. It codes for CSVEDPAHRHGQFF.

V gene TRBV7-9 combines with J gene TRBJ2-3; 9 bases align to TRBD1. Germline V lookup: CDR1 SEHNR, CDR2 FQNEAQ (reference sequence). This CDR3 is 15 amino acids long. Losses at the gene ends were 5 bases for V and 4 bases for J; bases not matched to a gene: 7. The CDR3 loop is CASSIPGQGADTQYF. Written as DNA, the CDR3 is TGTGCCAGCAGCATACCGGGACAGGGAGCAGATACGCAGTATTTT. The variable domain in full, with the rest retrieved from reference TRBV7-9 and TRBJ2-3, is DTGVSQNPRHKITKRGQNVTFRCDPISEHNRLYWYRQTLGQGPEFLTYFQNEAQLEKSRLLSDRFSAERPKGSFSTLEIQRTEQGDSAMYLCASSIPGQGADTQYFGPGTRLTVL.

For the CDR3, the DNA is TGTGCAAAGAAGTCGGAGGGGGCAGAGGAGGGCTACACCTTC. Translated: CAKKSEGAEEGYTF. The rearrangement uses TRBV7-2 and TRBJ1-2; 7 nucleotides align to TRBD1. The CDR3 extends over 14 amino acids. The germline gives CDR1 SGHTA, CDR2 FQGNSA.

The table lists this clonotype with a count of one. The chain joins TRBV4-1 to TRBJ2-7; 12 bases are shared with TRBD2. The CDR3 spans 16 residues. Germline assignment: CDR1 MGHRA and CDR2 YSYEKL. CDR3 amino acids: CASSQAGLAGTHEQYV. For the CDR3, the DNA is TGTGCCAGCAGCCAAGCCGGACTAGCGGGGACCCACGAGCAGTACGTC.

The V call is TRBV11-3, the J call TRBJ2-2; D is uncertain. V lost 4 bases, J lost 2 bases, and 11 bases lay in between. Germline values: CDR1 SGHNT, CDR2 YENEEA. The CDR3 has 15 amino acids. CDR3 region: CASSSRMENTGELFF. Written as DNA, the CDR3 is TGTGCCAGCAGCTCTAGGATGGAAAACACCGGGGAGCTGTTTTTT.

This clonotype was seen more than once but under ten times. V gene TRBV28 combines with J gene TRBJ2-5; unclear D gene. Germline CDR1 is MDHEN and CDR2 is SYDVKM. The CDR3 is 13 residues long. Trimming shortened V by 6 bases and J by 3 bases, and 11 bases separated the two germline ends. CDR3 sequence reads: CASSGPLEETQYF. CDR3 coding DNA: TGTGCCAGCAGCGGACCCCTTGAAGAGACCCAGTACTTC.

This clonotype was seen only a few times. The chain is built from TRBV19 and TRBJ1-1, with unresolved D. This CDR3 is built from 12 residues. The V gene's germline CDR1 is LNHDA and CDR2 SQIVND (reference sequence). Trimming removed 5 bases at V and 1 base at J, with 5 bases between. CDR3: CASSAWNTEAFF. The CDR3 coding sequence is TGTGCCAGTAGTGCGTGGAACACTGAAGCTTTCTTT.

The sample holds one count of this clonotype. CDR3 DNA sequence: TGCGCCAGCAGTTACGTAAGCTCCTACAATGAGCAGTTCTTC. The encoded protein is CASSYVSSYNEQFF. This rearrangement joins TRBV10-2 to TRBJ2-1; D remains ambiguous. The length of the CDR3 is 14 residues. CDR1 is WSHSY, CDR2 SAAADI, per germline. V shed 5 bases and J shed 0 bases, with 8 bases lying between them.

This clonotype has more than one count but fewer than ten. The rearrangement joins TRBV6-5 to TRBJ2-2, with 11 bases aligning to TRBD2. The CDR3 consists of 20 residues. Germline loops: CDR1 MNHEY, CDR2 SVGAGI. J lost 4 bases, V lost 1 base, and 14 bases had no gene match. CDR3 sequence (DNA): TGTGCCAGCAGTTACTATCCCACTTCGACTAGCGGGGACCGCACCGGGGAGCTGTTTTTT. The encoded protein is CASSYYPTSTSGDRTGELFF.

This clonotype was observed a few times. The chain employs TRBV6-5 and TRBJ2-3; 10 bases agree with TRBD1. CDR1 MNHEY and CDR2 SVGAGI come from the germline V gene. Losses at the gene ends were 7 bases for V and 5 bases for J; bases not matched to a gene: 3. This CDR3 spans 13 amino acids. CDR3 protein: CASTGQGLDTQYF. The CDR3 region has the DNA TGTGCCAGCACGGGACAGGGGTTAGATACGCAGTATTTT.

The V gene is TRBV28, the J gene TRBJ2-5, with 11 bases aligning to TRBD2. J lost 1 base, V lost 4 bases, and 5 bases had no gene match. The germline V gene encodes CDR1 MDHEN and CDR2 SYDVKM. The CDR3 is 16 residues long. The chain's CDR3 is CASSSGTSGPQETQYF. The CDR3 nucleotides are TGTGCCAGCAGTTCCGGGACTAGCGGACCCCAAGAGACCCAGTACTTC.

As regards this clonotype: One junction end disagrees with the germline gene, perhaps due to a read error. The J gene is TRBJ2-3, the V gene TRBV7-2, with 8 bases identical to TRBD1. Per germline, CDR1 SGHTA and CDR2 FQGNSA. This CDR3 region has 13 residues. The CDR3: CASNLTGGDTQYF. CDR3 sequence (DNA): TGTGCCAGCAACTTAACAGGGGGAGATACGCAGTATTTT.

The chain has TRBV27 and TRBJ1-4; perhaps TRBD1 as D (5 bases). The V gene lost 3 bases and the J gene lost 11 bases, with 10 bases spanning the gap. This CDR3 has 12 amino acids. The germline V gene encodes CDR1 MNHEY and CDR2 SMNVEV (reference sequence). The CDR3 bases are TGTGCCAGCAGTTTTAACGAGGGGAAACTGTTTTTT. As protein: CASSFNEGKLFF.

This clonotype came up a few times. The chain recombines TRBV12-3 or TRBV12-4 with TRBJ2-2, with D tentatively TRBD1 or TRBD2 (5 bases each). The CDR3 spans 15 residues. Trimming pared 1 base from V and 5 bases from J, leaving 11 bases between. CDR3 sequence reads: CASSLGGWRTGELFF. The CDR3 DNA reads TGTGCCAGCAGTTTAGGGGGGTGGAGGACCGGGGAGCTGTTTTTT.

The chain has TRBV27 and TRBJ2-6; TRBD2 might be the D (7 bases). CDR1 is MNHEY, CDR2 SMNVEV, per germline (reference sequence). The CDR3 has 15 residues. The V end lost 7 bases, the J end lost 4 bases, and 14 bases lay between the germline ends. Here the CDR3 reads CASKRGGAGANVLTF. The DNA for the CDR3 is TGTGCCAGCAAAAGAGGGGGGGCCGGGGCCAACGTCCTGACTTTC.

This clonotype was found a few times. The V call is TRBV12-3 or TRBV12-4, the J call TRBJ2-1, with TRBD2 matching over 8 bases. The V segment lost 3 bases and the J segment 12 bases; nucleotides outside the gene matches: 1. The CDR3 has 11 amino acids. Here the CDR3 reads CASSFGGGQFF. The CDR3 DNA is TGTGCCAGCAGTTTCGGGGGGGGGCAGTTCTTC.

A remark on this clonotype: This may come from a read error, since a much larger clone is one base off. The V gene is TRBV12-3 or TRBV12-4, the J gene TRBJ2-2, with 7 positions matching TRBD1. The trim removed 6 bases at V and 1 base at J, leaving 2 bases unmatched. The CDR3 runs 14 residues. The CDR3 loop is CASRRQGNTGELFF. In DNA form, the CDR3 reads TGTGCCAGCAGACGACAGGGGAACACCGGGGAGCTGTTTTTT.

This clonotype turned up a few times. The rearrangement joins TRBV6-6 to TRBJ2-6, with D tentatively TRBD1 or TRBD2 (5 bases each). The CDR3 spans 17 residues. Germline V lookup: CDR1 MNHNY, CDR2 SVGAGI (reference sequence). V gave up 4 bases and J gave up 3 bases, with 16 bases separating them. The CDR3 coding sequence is TGTGCCAGCAGTTTGGGTGGGGGTGACTATGGGGCCAACGTCCTGACTTTC. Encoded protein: CASSLGGGDYGANVLTF.